This TCR beta chain originates from a study of OX40 agonist ivuxolimab in advanced cancers. Germline-derived CDR1 and CDR2 are MGHRA and YSYEKL. V shed 1 base and J 5 bases; nucleotides not matched to a gene: 13. The CDR3 sequence is 18 residues long. Clones were sequenced by immunoSEQ multiplex PCR, and TCRdb holds only the in-frame ones, with some missing. The repertoire holds about 79,000 clones, 70% to 85% seen once, with around 0.51% in the top ten. Researchers took blood at baseline, on cycle 4 day 1, and on cycle 7 day 1. The chain employs TRBV4-1 and TRBJ2-3, with 9 bases fitting TRBD1. This clonotype was sampled from an adult with an advanced solid tumor such as melanoma, head and neck, liver or kidney cancer. Sequences were derived from CD4+ or CD8+ T cells sorted from blood, sampled in a trial of the OX40 agonist ivuxolimab. This CDR3 reads CASSQVGMTGGSRDTQYF. The CDR3 region has the DNA TGCGCCAGCAGCCAAGTGGGGATGACAGGGGGTTCGAGAGATACGCAGTATTTT.